The source of this TCR beta chain is a study of T cell responses to AZD1222 COVID-19 vaccine. Regarding the study as a whole: Spike-spanning, vaccine-associated CD4 TCRs were dominant at 160-218 and 743-854. Nearly half of the spike-specific TCRs reportedly recognize variant regions that carry no mutations. Two AZD1222 doses significantly raised spike-specific TCR breadth and depth over controls.

TCRdb's table, derived via immunoSEQ multiplex PCR, lists solely in-frame clones and lacks some. This table holds 100,000 to 150,000 clones, about 90% found once. Turning to this clone: Its specificity is unknown.

The germline gives CDR1 SGHRS, CDR2 YFSETQ. This CDR3 region has 15 residues. V shed 3 bases, J shed 0 bases, and the junction held 3 bases outside the gene matches. The J gene is TRBJ2-1, the V gene TRBV5-1, with 7 bases that match TRBD1. The sequence was obtained from an adult in good health. The sequenced sample was peripheral blood, obtained on day 0 of MenACWY control vaccination. The CDR3 DNA reads TGCGCCAGCAGCTCGGGACAGAACTCCTACAATGAGCAGTTCTTC. It specifies CASSSGQNSYNEQFF.